A selection of T cell receptor beta chains follows, all from one sample in a study of blood T cells in healthy people across ages. TCRdb called the 5' RACE reads again in MiXCR, with one record for every CDR3 protein. The data contain 1.8 million or so distinct CDR3 sequences, roughly two fifths of them singletons. The specimen was blood. These TCRs come from a human donor in good health. CDR3s include the opening cysteine and the closing phenylalanine or tryptophan. The D gene is left open where the match is weak. Clone sizes are given selectively: once, few, many, or a class where the clone is expanded.

>TRBD1|TRBV27|.|TRBJ1-2
TGTGCCAGCAGATCCCGACAGGGGGTCCCTAACTATGGCTACACCTTC
CASRSRQGVPNYGYTF
>.|TRBV20-1|.|TRBJ1-6
TGCAGTGTAGGGTTTCCAGTCACCTATAATTCACCCCTCCACTTT
CSVGFPVTYNSPLHF
>.|TRBV4-2|.|TRBJ1-3
TGTGCCAGCAGCCAAGACTCTAGCTCTGGAAACACCATATATTTT
CASSQDSSSGNTIYF
>.|TRBV12-3/TRBV12-4|.|TRBJ1-1
TGTGCCAGCACTCCCATCGTGGGGGGCGCTAAAGCTTTCTTT
CASTPIVGGAKAFF
>.|TRBV6-5|few|TRBJ2-5
TGTGCCAGCAGTTACTCGATAAGGGATGGAGGAGAGACCCAGTACTTC
CASSYSIRDGGETQYF
>.|TRBV20-1|.|TRBJ2-7
TGCAGTGCTAGAGGGGTAGAAATGGCCTCCTACGAGCAGTACTTC
CSARGVEMASYEQYF
>TRBD1|TRBV14|.|TRBJ1-6
TGTGCCAGCAGCCCGTGGACAGGGGGTTCACCCCTCCACTTT
CASSPWTGGSPLHF
>.|TRBV13|once|TRBJ1-5
TGTGCCAGCAGCTTAGGCTCGGGCGTCAGCAATCAGCCCCAGCATTTT
CASSLGSGVSNQPQHF
>.|TRBV7-2|many|TRBJ2-7
TGTGCCAGCAGCTTAAACAGGGCAACCTACGAGCAGTACTTC
CASSLNRATYEQYF
>TRBD1|TRBV20-1|.|TRBJ1-2
TGCAGTACTAGAGAGGGGACAGGGCATGGCTACACCTTC
CSTREGTGHGYTF
>.|TRBV12-3/TRBV12-4|.|TRBJ1-2
TGTGCCAGCAGTCGGGGGAGGCGGGATGGCCACACCTTC
CASSRGRRDGHTF
>TRBD1|TRBV6-2/TRBV6-3|.|TRBJ2-5
TGTGCCAGCAGCGGATACAGGGGGCCGGGGCAAGAGACCCAGTACTTC
CASSGYRGPGQETQYF
>TRBD1|TRBV7-2|.|TRBJ1-2
TGTGCCAGCAGCCCCCTACCGGGACAGGGTAATGGCTACACCTTC
CASSPLPGQGNGYTF
>.|TRBV10-3|many|TRBJ2-1
TGTGCCATCAGGTCTAGGACAGAGCAGTTCTTC
CAIRSRTEQFF
>.|TRBV28|.|TRBJ2-1
TGTGCCAGCAGTTTCAGGGGGGTAATCAGCAATGAGCAGTTCTTC
CASSFRGVISNEQFF
>.|TRBV7-8|few|TRBJ1-4
TGTGCCAACAGCCGCCGACGGGGGATGACTAATGAAAAACTGTTTTTT
CANSRRRGMTNEKLFF
>.|TRBV27|.|TRBJ1-5
TGTGCCAGCACCTCCGGACACTTTCATAGCAATCAGCCCCAGCATTTT
CASTSGHFHSNQPQHF
>.|TRBV5-1|.|TRBJ2-3
TGCGCCAGCAGTGGCAGGGACCCCACAGATACGCAGTATTTT
CASSGRDPTDTQYF
>.|TRBV27|.|TRBJ2-7
TGTGCCAGCAGGTTGACAGGGAGGGCCTACGAGCAGTACTTC
CASRLTGRAYEQYF
>.|TRBV7-3|many|TRBJ1-2
TGTGCCAGCAGCTATCAGGGGTATGGCTACACCTTC
CASSYQGYGYTF
>.|TRBV20-1|.|TRBJ2-1
TGCAGTGCTAGAGATGCGTACAGGGACTACGAGCAGTTCTTC
CSARDAYRDYEQFF
>.|TRBV7-9|.|TRBJ1-2
TGTGCCAGCAGCCCAACCCCGGCGGGGGTCTATGGCTACACCTTC
CASSPTPAGVYGYTF
>TRBD1|TRBV5-6|.|TRBJ2-5
TGTGCCAGCAGCTCAGACGGGACAGGGATAGAGACCCAGTACTTC
CASSSDGTGIETQYF
>.|TRBV7-2|.|TRBJ2-7
TGTGCCAGCAGCTTAGTAGAGGGGGTCTACGAGCAGTACTTC
CASSLVEGVYEQYF
>.|TRBV11-2|.|TRBJ2-7
TGTGCCAGCAGTTTAACGCGAAGCGAGCAGTACTTC
CASSLTRSEQYF
>TRBD2|TRBV6-4|many|TRBJ2-5
TGTGCCAGCAGTGACGAGGCGGGGGGCCAAGAGACCCAGTACTTC
CASSDEAGGQETQYF
>TRBD1|TRBV6-2/TRBV6-3|.|TRBJ2-7
TGTGCCAGCAGCCCTCAACGGGACAGCACCTACGAGCAGTACTTC
CASSPQRDSTYEQYF
>.|TRBV7-9|.|TRBJ2-7
TGTGCCACAACTAAGGGGTCCTCCTCCTACGAGCAGTACTTC
CATTKGSSSYEQYF
>.|TRBV2|.|TRBJ2-1
TGTGCCAGCAGTGAGGTTGACGGGGCGAGCTACAATGAGCAGTTCTTC
CASSEVDGASYNEQFF
>.|TRBV7-2|many|TRBJ2-7
TGTGCCAGTACTGTGGACGGATTCTCCTACGAGCAGTACTTC
CASTVDGFSYEQYF
>.|TRBV4-2|.|TRBJ2-5
TGTGCCAGCAGCCAACCGCGGAGGGGCACCGGGGAGACCCAGTACTTC
CASSQPRRGTGETQYF
>.|TRBV7-2|.|TRBJ1-2
TGTGCCAGCAGCTTAGCCCGATCCGGTTTAGGTGGCTACACCTTC
CASSLARSGLGGYTF
>TRBD1|TRBV6-2/TRBV6-3|.|TRBJ1-2
TGTGCCAGCATTTCGACAGGGACTAACTATGGCTACACCTTC
CASISTGTNYGYTF
>.|TRBV6-5|few|TRBJ1-2
TGTGCCAGCAGTCTACAGGTGACTTATGGCTACACCTTC
CASSLQVTYGYTF
>.|TRBV7-2|.|TRBJ2-6
TGTGCCAGCAGCCGTAGAACAGCTGGGGCCAACGTCCTGACTTTC
CASSRRTAGANVLTF
>TRBD1|TRBV7-2|.|TRBJ2-2
TGTGCCAGCAGTTATGACCGACAGGGGGGCGCCGGGGAGCTGTTTTTT
CASSYDRQGGAGELFF
>.|TRBV24-1|.|TRBJ2-1
TGTGCCACCAGTGCCCTGAGGGTGGATGAGCAGTTCTTC
CATSALRVDEQFF
>TRBD1|TRBV10-3|.|TRBJ2-3
TGTGCCATCAGTGAGCGCGGACAGGGCCGCATAGATACGCAGTATTTT
CAISERGQGRIDTQYF
>.|TRBV28|.|TRBJ2-5
TGTGCCAGCAGTTCGACTCTGGAGAGGGTCCAAGAGACCCAGTACTTC
CASSSTLERVQETQYF
>TRBD1|TRBV5-6|few|TRBJ1-4
TGTGCCAGCAGCCGAAAGGACAGGGACGAAAAACTGTTTTTT
CASSRKDRDEKLFF
>.|TRBV12-5|.|TRBJ2-3
TGTGCTAGTGAATACCAGTCGCTCACAGATACGCAGTATTTT
CASEYQSLTDTQYF
>.|TRBV12-5|few|TRBJ1-1
TGTGCTAGTGGTTTGGTACTCGGCCGGGGGAGCACTGAAGCTTTCTTT
CASGLVLGRGSTEAFF
>TRBD1|TRBV20-1|few|TRBJ2-7
TGCAGTGCTAGAGATCTCAGGTCGGGGACAGTATACGAGCAGTACTTC
CSARDLRSGTVYEQYF
>TRBD1|TRBV20-1|.|TRBJ1-2
TGCAGTGCTAGAGCAGGGGGCAGGGGCTATGGCCACACCTTC
CSARAGGRGYGHTF
>.|TRBV20-1|once|TRBJ1-2
TGCAGTGCTAGGGGAGCGGTAGTGATCACCTTC
CSARGAVVITF
>TRBD1|TRBV20-1|.|TRBJ1-2
TGCAGTGCTAGAGATGGGGGACAGTTATATGGCTACACCTTC
CSARDGGQLYGYTF